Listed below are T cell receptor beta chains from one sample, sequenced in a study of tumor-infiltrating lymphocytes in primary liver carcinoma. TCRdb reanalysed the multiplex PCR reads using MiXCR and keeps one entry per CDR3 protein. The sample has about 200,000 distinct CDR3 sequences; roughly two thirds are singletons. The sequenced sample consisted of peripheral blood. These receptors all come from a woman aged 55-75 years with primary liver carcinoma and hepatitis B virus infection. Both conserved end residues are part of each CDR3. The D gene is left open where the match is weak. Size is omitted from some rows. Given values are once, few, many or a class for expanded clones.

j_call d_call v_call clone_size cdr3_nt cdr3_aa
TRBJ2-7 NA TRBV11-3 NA TGTGCCAGCAGGTTAGAGGCAGGCATATACGAGCAGTACTTC CASRLEAGIYEQYF
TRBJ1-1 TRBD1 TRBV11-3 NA TGTGCCGGCAGCGGCCCGGGACAGACGAACACTGGAGCTTTCTTT CAGSGPGQTNTGAFF
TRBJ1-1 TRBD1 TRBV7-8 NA TGTGCCAGCAGCTTAGCTTTGGGACAGGTGATTGTAGCTTTCTTT CASSLALGQVIVAFF
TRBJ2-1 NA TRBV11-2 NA TGTGCCAGCAGCTTCTCAAGTCTACACATTGAGCAGTTCTTC CASSFSSLHIEQFF
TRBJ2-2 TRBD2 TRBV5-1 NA TGCGCCAGCAGCTTGCGAGGGACTAGCGGGGTTGTTAACACCGGGGAGCTGTTTTTT CASSLRGTSGVVNTGELFF
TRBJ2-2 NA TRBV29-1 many TGCAGCGTTGAGCTCGCCGGGAGGAACACCGGGGAGCTGTTTTTT CSVELAGRNTGELFF
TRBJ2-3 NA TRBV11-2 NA TGTGCCAGCATCCATGACTGCCTCGGGGGCACAGATACGCAGTATTTT CASIHDCLGGTDTQYF
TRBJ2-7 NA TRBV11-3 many TGTGCCAGCAGCTCGACAGGATCTGCCTACGAGCAGTACTTC CASSSTGSAYEQYF
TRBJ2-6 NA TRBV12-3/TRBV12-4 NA TGTGCCAGCACCGCGACAGCGGCTGAGGCCAACGTCCTGACTTTC CASTATAAEANVLTF
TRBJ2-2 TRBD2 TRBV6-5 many TGTGCCAGCAGTTATCGTGGGAGGGTGACCGGGGAGCTGTTTTTT CASSYRGRVTGELFF
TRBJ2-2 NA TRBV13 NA TGTTCTAGCAGCTCCCTAGGATCCGGGAAGCTGTTTTTT CSSSSLGSGKLFF
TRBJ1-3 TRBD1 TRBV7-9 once TGTGTCAGCAGCAACCTTTTCGGGACAGGTGACTCTGGAAACACCATATATTTT CVSSNLFGTGDSGNTIYF
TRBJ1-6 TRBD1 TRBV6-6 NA TGTGCCAGCAGTTACATCCACAGGGGGGTTAATTCACCCCTCCACTTT CASSYIHRGVNSPLHF
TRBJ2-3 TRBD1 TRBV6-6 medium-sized TGTGCCAGCAGTCCCCGGGACAGGGGAACAGATACGCAGTATTTT CASSPRDRGTDTQYF
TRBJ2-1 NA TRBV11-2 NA TGTGACAGCAGCCACACTAGACACGAGCTGTTCTTC CDSSHTRHELFF
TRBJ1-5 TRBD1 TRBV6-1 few TGTGCCAGCAGCCCTCAGACAGGGGGAAGTTATCAGCCCCAGCATTTT CASSPQTGGSYQPQHF
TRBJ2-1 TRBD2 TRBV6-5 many TGTGCCAGCAGTTACCGGCGGGGGGAATTCTACAATGAGCAGTTCTTC CASSYRRGEFYNEQFF
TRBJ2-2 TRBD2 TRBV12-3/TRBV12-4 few TGTGCCAGCAGTTTGCTAGCGGGGAGGTTCCAAACCGGGGAGCTGTTTTTT CASSLLAGRFQTGELFF
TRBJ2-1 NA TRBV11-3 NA TGTGCCACCAGCCTTAGCGGTGAGCAGTTCTTC CATSLSGEQFF
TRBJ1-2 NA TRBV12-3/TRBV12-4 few TGTGCCAGCCCAGGGACCAACTATGGCTACACCTTC CASPGTNYGYTF
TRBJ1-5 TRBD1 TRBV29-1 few TGCAGCGTTAAGGGACAGGCCGGGGATCAGCCCCAGCATTTT CSVKGQAGDQPQHF
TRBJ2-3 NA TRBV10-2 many TGCGCCAGCAGTGGTAGTACCTCTAACACAGATACGCAGTATTTT CASSGSTSNTDTQYF
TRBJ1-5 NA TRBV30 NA TGTGCCTGGAGTGGCCCGGCGGGTAGCAATCAGCCCCAGCATTTT CAWSGPAGSNQPQHF
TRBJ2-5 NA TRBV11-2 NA TGTGCCAGCAGCCCCGGGATTAACGGGAGCAGAGAGACCCAGTACTTC CASSPGINGSRETQYF
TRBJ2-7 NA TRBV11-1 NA TGTACCAGCAGCTTGGAAGGATTAGTGGGAAAGGCCTACGAGCAGTACTTC CTSSLEGLVGKAYEQYF
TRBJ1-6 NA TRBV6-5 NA TGTGCCACCTACCTCCGGACAGTGGGCTCCTATAATTCACCCCTCCACTTT CATYLRTVGSYNSPLHF
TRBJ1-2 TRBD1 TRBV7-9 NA TGTGCCAGCAGCTTAAGGGACAGCATCTATGGCTACACCTTC CASSLRDSIYGYTF
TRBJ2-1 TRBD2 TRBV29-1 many TGCAGCGTCCGGGGACTAGCGGGAGCTTATTACAATGAGCAGTTCTTC CSVRGLAGAYYNEQFF
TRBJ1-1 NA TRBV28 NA TGTGCCAGCAGTTTGGGGGGCTTGGACACTGAGGCTTTCTTT CASSLGGLDTEAFF
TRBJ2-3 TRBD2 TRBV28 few TGTGCCAGCAGTTTTTTGGGGCTAGCGGGAGTATCAGATACGCAGTATTTT CASSFLGLAGVSDTQYF
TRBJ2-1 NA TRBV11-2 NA TGTGCCGGCAGCCTAGATCTGACGGGTGGGGGCGGTGAGCAGTTCTTC CAGSLDLTGGGGEQFF
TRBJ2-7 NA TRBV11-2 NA TGTGTCAGCAGCCCCCGAACAGAATACGAGCAGTACTTC CVSSPRTEYEQYF
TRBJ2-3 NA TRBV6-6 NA TGTGATAGCAGTTACGAGGACACAGATACGCAGTATTTT CDSSYEDTDTQYF
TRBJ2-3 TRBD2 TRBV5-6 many TGTGCCAGCAGCTTGGGACTAGCGGTCACAGATACGCAGTATTTT CASSLGLAVTDTQYF
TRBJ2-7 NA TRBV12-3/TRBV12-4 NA TGTGCCAGCAATTCAACCTACGAGCAGTATTTC CASNSTYEQYF
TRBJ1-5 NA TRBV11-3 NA TGTGCCAGCAGCTTAGACCCAGTGCCACTAGCGCGAAGGGATACGCAGCATTTT CASSLDPVPLARRDTQHF
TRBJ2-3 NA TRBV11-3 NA TGTACCAGCAGGGGGGGCACGGGAACAGATACGCAGTATTTT CTSRGGTGTDTQYF
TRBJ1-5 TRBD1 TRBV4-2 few TGTGCCAGCAGCCACCAGACAGGGAGCAATCAGCCCCAGCATTTT CASSHQTGSNQPQHF
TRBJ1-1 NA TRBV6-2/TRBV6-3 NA TGTGCCAGCAGTTACCCCTGGGTGACCCCGACGGCTTTCTTT CASSYPWVTPTAFF
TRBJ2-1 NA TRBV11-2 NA TGTGCCAGCAGCTTAGACCCGGGGGCTTATGAGCAGTTCTTC CASSLDPGAYEQFF